These 8 T cell receptor beta chains were sequenced from one sample in a study of Ad26.COV2.S vaccination and SARS-CoV-2 variants. Sequencing was performed with immunoSEQ multiplex PCR; in TCRdb, only in-frame clones are kept and a portion is missing. The sample holds about 350,000 clones; about 89% are singletons and the top ten take around 5%. Treatment described: roughly 20 received Ad26.COV2.S at low or high dose, single or two shots; 5 received placebo; per-sample allocation not given. Samples analyzed were those drawn on day 63 after the first vaccine or placebo injection. The material was peripheral blood, obtained in a trial of Ad26.COV2.S vaccine versus placebo. The receptors shown here come from a person aged 18-65 years who received the Ad26.COV2.S COVID-19 vaccine or a placebo.

The chain combines TRBV28 with TRBJ2-5; 9 nucleotides match TRBD2. Germline CDR1 reads MDHEN; CDR2 reads SYDVKM. This CDR3 spans 17 amino acids. The trim removed 3 bases at V and 1 base at J, leaving 9 bases unmatched. For the CDR3, the DNA is TGTGCCAGCAGTTTTAGGTGGGCTAGCGGGATCCAAGAGACCCAGTACTTC. It encodes CASSFRWASGIQETQYF.

This chain connects TRBV10-3 to TRBJ1-1; possibly TRBD1 for D (6 bases). CDR1 ENHRY and CDR2 SYGVKD come from the germline V gene. The ends were cut back, 6 bases at V and 0 bases at J, with 11 bases in the middle. The CDR3 totals 14 residues. The CDR3 nucleotides read TGTGCCATCAGAGCCGGGACAATGAACACTGAAGCTTTCTTT. It is translated as CAIRAGTMNTEAFF.

This chain links TRBV20-1 with TRBJ2-7, with 10 bases aligning to TRBD2. V gave up 3 bases and J gave up 6 bases; unmatched junction bases: 5. The CDR3 has 13 amino acids. CDR1 is DFQATT, CDR2 SNEGSKA, per germline (reference sequence). CDR3 residues: CSASDPSGGEQYF. CDR3 nucleotide sequence: TGCAGTGCTAGTGATCCTAGCGGGGGCGAGCAGTACTTC.

This chain connects TRBV7-2 to TRBJ2-7; the match to TRBD1 covers 9 bases. V lost 3 bases, J lost 3 bases, and 15 bases stayed unmatched. Germline CDR1 is SGHTA and CDR2 is FQGNSA. CDR3 size: 18 residues. CDR3 sequence (DNA): TGTGCCAGCAGCTTTTCATCCGGGACAGGGAGAAGGGGCTACGAGCAGTACTTC. Encoded protein: CASSFSSGTGRRGYEQYF.

A few counts support this clone. V gene TRBV6-1 combines with J gene TRBJ1-6, with D possibly being TRBD1 (5 bases). With 2 bases removed from V and 7 bases from J, the gap between germline ends came to 15 bases. CDR3 size: 16 residues. Per the germline V gene, CDR1 is MNHNS and CDR2 is SASEGT. CDR3 sequence (DNA): TGTGCCAGCAGTGAAAACGGGGCAGTCCTAAATTCACCCCTCCACTTT. Residues: CASSENGAVLNSPLHF.

V is TRBV25-1 and J is TRBJ1-2, with D unresolved. CDR1 MGHDK and CDR2 SYGVNS come from the germline V gene. Trimming removed 5 bases from V and 7 bases from J, with 17 bases in between. The CDR3 sequence is 14 residues long. The CDR3 loop is CASSSRVGLGGYTF. CDR3 nucleotide sequence: TGTGCCAGCAGTTCAAGGGTTGGGTTAGGTGGCTACACCTTC.

The chain joins TRBV9 to TRBJ2-5; D gene uncertain. Trimming took 3 bases from V and 6 from J, leaving 12 bases between them. This CDR3 contains 13 residues. The germline CDR1 and CDR2 sequences are SGDLS and YYNGEE. CDR3 sequence reads: CASSGHGLKTQYF. CDR3 nucleotide sequence: TGTGCCAGCAGCGGGCACGGCCTAAAGACCCAGTACTTC. Supplemented by reference TRBV9 and TRBJ2-5, the full variable domain reads DSGVTQTPKHLITATGQRVTLRCSPRSGDLSVYWYQQSLDQGLQFLIQYYNGEERAKGNILERFSAQQFPDLHSELNLSSLELGDSALYFCASSGHGLKTQYFGPGTRLLVL.

The chain carries TRBV5-1 and TRBJ1-1; 8 bases line up with TRBD1. The CDR3 length is 16 residues. Germline V gene sequence: CDR1 SGHRS, CDR2 YFSETQ. V trimming: 0 bases; J trimming: 1 base; junction bases outside the gene matches: 5. The CDR3 region has the DNA TGCGCCAGCAGCTTGGTTGCGCAGGGGGCGAACACTGAAGCTTTCTTT. Its protein is CASSLVAQGANTEAFF. Looking up the rest from reference TRBV5-1 and TRBJ1-1 gives the full variable domain: KAGVTQTPRYLIKTRGQQVTLSCSPISGHRSVSWYQQTPGQGLQFLFEYFSETQRNKGNFPGRFSGRQFSNSRSEMNVSTLELGDSALYLCASSLVAQGANTEAFFGQGTRLTVV.